This entry lists 5 T cell receptor beta chains sequenced from one sample in a study of shared clonotypes between healthy human individuals. This table comes from immunoSEQ multiplex PCR, and its TCRdb copy is limited to in-frame clones, with some not included. This sample yields about 680,000 clones, of which around four fifths are seen a single time; under 2% belongs to the top ten. The sequenced material came from memory CD4+ T cells sorted from blood. The subset was: CD45RA-negative fraction. Receptors were obtained from a woman in her 30s in good health.

As regards this clone: Other nucleotide sequences in the sample specify the same CDR3. The V call is TRBV5-5, the J call TRBJ1-2; D gene ambiguous. Germline lookup yields CDR1 SGHKS and CDR2 YYEKEE (reference sequence). The CDR3 has 13 amino acids. Trimming took 2 bases from V and 5 from J, leaving 10 bases between them. The CDR3 bases are TGTGCCAGCAGCTTTGGTGACGGGTATGGCTACACCTTC. This translates into CASSFGDGYGYTF.

J is TRBJ2-3 and V is TRBV11-1; 7 bases are shared with TRBD2. There are 18 residues in the CDR3. The V gene end was trimmed by 5 bases and the J gene end by 1 base; junction bases not matched to a gene: 15. The germline gives CDR1 SGHAT, CDR2 FQDESV (reference sequence). CDR3 residues: CASSAPPSGGLRTDTQYF. CDR3 in DNA: TGTGCCAGCAGCGCCCCACCTAGCGGAGGGCTTCGCACAGATACGCAGTATTTT.

The chain employs TRBV2 and TRBJ2-7, with D tentatively TRBD2 (6 bases). The V gene's germline CDR1 is SNHLY and CDR2 FYNNEI. V shed 5 bases and J shed 7 bases, with 12 bases lying between them. CDR3 length: 12 residues. CDR3 in amino acids: CASSFGGVEQYF. In DNA, the CDR3 is TGTGCCAGCAGTTTCGGCGGGGTGGAGCAGTACTTC.

This clone was recorded only once. The gene calls are TRBV28 and TRBJ1-2; 8 bases map to TRBD1. V lost 3 bases and J lost 4; bases outside the gene matches: 7. Germline V lookup: CDR1 MDHEN, CDR2 SYDVKM. The CDR3 is 15 amino acids. In nucleotides, the CDR3 is TGTGCCAGCAGTTTGGCCACAGGGGGTGGCTATGGCTACACCTTC. Translation gives CASSLATGGGYGYTF.

CDR3 loop: CASSIVPGANQPQHF. The CDR3 bases are TGTGCCAGTAGTATAGTGCCAGGGGCTAATCAGCCCCAGCATTTT. This chain joins TRBV19 and TRBJ1-5; perhaps TRBD1 as D (6 bases). The CDR3 is made up of 15 amino acids. CDR1 LNHDA and CDR2 SQIVND come from the germline V gene (reference sequence). With 1 base removed from V and 4 bases from J, the gap between germline ends came to 11 bases.